These T cell receptor beta chains were read from a single sample in a study of molecular identifiers for immune sequencing clone quantification. Using its own MiXCR run on the PCR reads, TCRdb lists one record per CDR3 protein. The sample contains about 630,000 distinct CDR3 sequences, 25% of which appear only once. Sequences were obtained from naive CD8+ T cells from blood, with Jurkat cell RNA spiked in. Every receptor here comes from a human donor in good health. Some libraries in this study had Jurkat cell RNA spiked in. The CDR3 runs from the conserved cysteine through the conserved F or W. The D gene is left open where the match is weak. Rows give clone size only sometimes, using once, few, many, or a class for an expanded clone.

clone size: few
J gene: TRBJ2-7
V gene: TRBV6-2/TRBV6-3
D gene: .
CDR3 DNA: TGTGCCAGCAGCTTCCTAGGACCCTCATCATCCTACGAGCAGTACTTC
CDR3 protein: CASSFLGPSSSYEQYF

clone size: few
J gene: TRBJ2-7
V gene: TRBV6-5
D gene: .
CDR3 DNA: TGTGCCAGCAGTTACTTCCCGGGTGGGGAGCAGTACTTC
CDR3 protein: CASSYFPGGEQYF

clone size: .
J gene: TRBJ2-1
V gene: TRBV7-8
D gene: TRBD2
CDR3 DNA: TGTGCCAGCAGCTTAGGGACTAGCGGGGGGGCCAGCTATGAGCAGTTCTTC
CDR3 protein: CASSLGTSGGASYEQFF

clone size: .
J gene: TRBJ1-1
V gene: TRBV7-2
D gene: .
CDR3 DNA: TGTGCCAGCAGCTTAGGGGGGGAGTCTTTCTTT
CDR3 protein: CASSLGGESFF

clone size: few
J gene: TRBJ2-3
V gene: TRBV19
D gene: TRBD2
CDR3 DNA: TGTGCCAGTAGTATATCGGTAGCGGGAGAGGCAGATACGCAGTATTTT
CDR3 protein: CASSISVAGEADTQYF

clone size: few
J gene: TRBJ2-7
V gene: TRBV7-9
D gene: .
CDR3 DNA: TGTGCCAGCAGCACCGGACAAGAGCAGTACTTC
CDR3 protein: CASSTGQEQYF

clone size: .
J gene: TRBJ2-1
V gene: TRBV20-1
D gene: .
CDR3 DNA: TGCAGTGCTAGAGAAACAGGGACGTACAATGAGCAGTTCTTC
CDR3 protein: CSARETGTYNEQFF

clone size: .
J gene: TRBJ1-6
V gene: TRBV4-3
D gene: .
CDR3 DNA: TGCGCCAGCCAAGATCGTGGGTTCGGGTCACCCCTCCACTTT
CDR3 protein: CASQDRGFGSPLHF

clone size: .
J gene: TRBJ2-7
V gene: TRBV28
D gene: .
CDR3 DNA: TGTGCCAGCAGTTTCGTCCACCGTATCTACGAGCAGTGCTTC
CDR3 protein: CASSFVHRIYEQCF

clone size: .
J gene: TRBJ2-3
V gene: TRBV20-1
D gene: TRBD2
CDR3 DNA: TGCAGTGCTAGAGATCGGCCTAGCGGGAGTGCAGATACGCAGTATTTT
CDR3 protein: CSARDRPSGSADTQYF

clone size: many
J gene: TRBJ1-1
V gene: TRBV29-1
D gene: .
CDR3 DNA: TGCAGCGTAGTACAACTGGGCACTGAAGCTTTCTTT
CDR3 protein: CSVVQLGTEAFF

clone size: .
J gene: TRBJ2-1
V gene: TRBV29-1
D gene: .
CDR3 DNA: TGCAGCGTTGATCGAAACGATGAGCAGTTCTTC
CDR3 protein: CSVDRNDEQFF

clone size: few
J gene: TRBJ2-5
V gene: TRBV6-5
D gene: TRBD2
CDR3 DNA: TGTGCCAGCAGCACCGATGGACGGGGACTAGGAGAGACCCAGTACTTC
CDR3 protein: CASSTDGRGLGETQYF

clone size: many
J gene: TRBJ2-5
V gene: TRBV4-3
D gene: .
CDR3 DNA: TGCGCCAGCAGCCAAGATCGGGGTAGTAGAGAGACCCAGTACTTC
CDR3 protein: CASSQDRGSRETQYF

clone size: few
J gene: TRBJ1-1
V gene: TRBV6-2/TRBV6-3
D gene: .
CDR3 DNA: TGTGCCAGCAGTTGGGGCGGCGGGGACCCTGAAGCTTTCTTT
CDR3 protein: CASSWGGGDPEAFF

clone size: many
J gene: TRBJ1-2
V gene: TRBV4-3
D gene: .
CDR3 DNA: TGCGCCAGCAGCCAAGATCTTTACAGGTCCTATGGCTACACCTTC
CDR3 protein: CASSQDLYRSYGYTF

clone size: many
J gene: TRBJ2-5
V gene: TRBV12-3/TRBV12-4
D gene: TRBD2
CDR3 DNA: TGTGCCAGCAGGGGAGGGTACCAAGAGACCCAGTACTTC
CDR3 protein: CASRGGYQETQYF